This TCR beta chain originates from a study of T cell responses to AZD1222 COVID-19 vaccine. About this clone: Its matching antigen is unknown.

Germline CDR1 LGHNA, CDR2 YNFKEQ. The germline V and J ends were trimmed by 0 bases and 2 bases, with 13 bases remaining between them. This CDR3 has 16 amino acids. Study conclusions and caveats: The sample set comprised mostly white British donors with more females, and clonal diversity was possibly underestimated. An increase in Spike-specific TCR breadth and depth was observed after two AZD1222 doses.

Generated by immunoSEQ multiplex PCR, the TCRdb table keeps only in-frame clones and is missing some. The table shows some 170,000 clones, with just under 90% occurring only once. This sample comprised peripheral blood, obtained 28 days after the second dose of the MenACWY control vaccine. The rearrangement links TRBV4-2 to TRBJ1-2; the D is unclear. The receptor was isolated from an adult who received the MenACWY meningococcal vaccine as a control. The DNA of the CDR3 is TGTGCCAGCAGCCAAGATAGTTCTGATAACAACTATGGCTACACCTTC. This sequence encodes CASSQDSSDNNYGYTF.